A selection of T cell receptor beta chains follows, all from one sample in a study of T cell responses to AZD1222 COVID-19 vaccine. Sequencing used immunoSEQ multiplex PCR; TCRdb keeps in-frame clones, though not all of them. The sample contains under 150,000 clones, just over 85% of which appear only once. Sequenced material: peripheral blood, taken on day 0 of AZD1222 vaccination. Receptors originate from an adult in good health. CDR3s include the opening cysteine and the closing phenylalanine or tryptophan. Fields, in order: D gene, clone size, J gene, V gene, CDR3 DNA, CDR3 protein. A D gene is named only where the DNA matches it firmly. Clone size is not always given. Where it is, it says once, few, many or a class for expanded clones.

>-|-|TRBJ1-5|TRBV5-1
TGCGCCAGCAGCTTGGATGGACAGATTAATCAGCCCCAGCATTTT
CASSLDGQINQPQHF
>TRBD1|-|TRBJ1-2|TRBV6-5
TGTGCCAGCAGTTCTGACAGGGCGTTGGGCTACACCTTC
CASSSDRALGYTF
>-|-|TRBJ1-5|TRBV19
TGTGCCAGTAGTACAGGGTTCCAGCCCCAGCATTTT
CASSTGFQPQHF
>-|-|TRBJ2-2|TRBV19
TGTGCCAGTAGACGGCAGCCTCTAACTCTTGCGAACACCGGGGAGCTGTTTTTT
CASRRQPLTLANTGELFF
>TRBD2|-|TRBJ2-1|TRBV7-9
TGTGCCAGCAGCTTGGGACTACAGCTGAATGAGCAGTTCTTC
CASSLGLQLNEQFF
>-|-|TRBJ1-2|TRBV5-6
TGTGCCAGCAGTTCCAGTCTCGGGTCCTACACCTTC
CASSSSLGSYTF
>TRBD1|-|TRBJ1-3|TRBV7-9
TGTGCCAGCAGCTTCAGGGGGGGAAACACCATATATTTT
CASSFRGGNTIYF
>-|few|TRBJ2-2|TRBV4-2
TGTGCCAGCAGCCAAAGCGGTCTGAGCACCGGGGAGCTGTTTTTT
CASSQSGLSTGELFF
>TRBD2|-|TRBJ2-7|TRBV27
TGTGCCAGCAGTCCCGGACTAGCCTACTACGAGCAGTACTTC
CASSPGLAYYEQYF
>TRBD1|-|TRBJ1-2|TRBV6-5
TGTGCCAGCACAAAGCCGGGACAGGCAAGCTATGGCTACACCTTC
CASTKPGQASYGYTF
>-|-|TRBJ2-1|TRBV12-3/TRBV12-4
TGTGCCAGCACCGTCGGACAATACAATGAGCAGTTCTTC
CASTVGQYNEQFF
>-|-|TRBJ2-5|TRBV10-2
TGCGCCAGCAGTGGTCCCGGGCAAGAGACCCAGTACTTC
CASSGPGQETQYF
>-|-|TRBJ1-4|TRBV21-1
TGTGCCAGCAGCAAATTAGGTGAGGGTAAAATGAAGAGGACTAACCCCGAAAAACTGTTTTTT
CASSKLGEGKMKRTNPEKLFF
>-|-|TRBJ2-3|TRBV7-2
TGTGCCAGCAGCTTAGCGGTACGCACAGATACGCAGTATTTT
CASSLAVRTDTQYF
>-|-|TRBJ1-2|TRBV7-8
TGTGCCAGCAGCTTAGCGCGGCAGTGGGATGGCTACACCTTC
CASSLARQWDGYTF
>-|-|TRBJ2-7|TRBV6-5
TGTGCCAGCAGTTCCGACAGACTTACTCCCTACGAGCAGTACTTC
CASSSDRLTPYEQYF
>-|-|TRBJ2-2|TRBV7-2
TGTGCCAGCAGCTTGAGGCTAGGGCCCGGGGAGCTGTTTTTT
CASSLRLGPGELFF
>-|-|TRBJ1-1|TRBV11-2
TGTGCCAGCAGCCCTAACGTGGGCACTGAAGCTTTCTTT
CASSPNVGTEAFF
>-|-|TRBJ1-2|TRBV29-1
TGCAGCGTTGATGCGGGGGTCGGGTATGGCTACACCTTC
CSVDAGVGYGYTF
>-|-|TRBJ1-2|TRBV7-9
TGTGCCAGCAGCTTAGAAGAAGGTGGCTACACCTTC
CASSLEEGGYTF
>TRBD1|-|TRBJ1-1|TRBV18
TGTGCCAGCTCACCAGACAGGGTAAACACTGAAGCTTTCTTT
CASSPDRVNTEAFF
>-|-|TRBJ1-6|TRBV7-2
TGTGCCAGCAGCTCCATTCCGGACGGTAATTCACCCCTCCACTTT
CASSSIPDGNSPLHF
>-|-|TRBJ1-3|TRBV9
TGTGCCAGCAGCGTAACGGACGGCGACTCTGGAAACACCATATATTTT
CASSVTDGDSGNTIYF
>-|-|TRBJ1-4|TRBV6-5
TGTGCCAGCAGTTACCTAACCTTGAATTTTAATGAAAAACTGTTTTTT
CASSYLTLNFNEKLFF
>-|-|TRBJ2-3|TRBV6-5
TGTGCCAGCAGTTACGCGGGGGCCGACACAGATACGCAGTATTTT
CASSYAGADTDTQYF
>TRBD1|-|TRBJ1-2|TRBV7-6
TGTGCCAGCAGCTTAGACGGACAGGGTATAGAGATGGATGGCTACACCTTC
CASSLDGQGIEMDGYTF
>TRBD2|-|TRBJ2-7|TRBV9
TGTGCCAGCAGCGGTCCTAGCGGGACGAACTCCTACGAGCAGTACTTC
CASSGPSGTNSYEQYF